This entry lists 25 T cell receptor beta chains sequenced from one sample in a study of CD8 T cells in ankylosing spondylitis. One entry per CDR3 protein, called by TCRdb with MiXCR from the 5' RACE reads. The data show approximately 250,000 distinct CDR3 sequences, roughly a quarter seen once. Source material: blood, either unsorted or a sorted T cell fraction (not recorded which). These receptors originate from a male donor with ankylosing spondylitis or in good health (not recorded which).

This clonotype was seen a few times. V gene TRBV6-6 combines with J gene TRBJ1-3; D gene unclear. This CDR3 has 13 residues. The V gene lost 0 bases and the J gene lost 9 bases, with 9 bases spanning the gap. CDR1 is MNHNY, CDR2 SVGAGI, per germline (reference sequence). CDR3 loop: CASSYSLFGTIYF. CDR3 coding DNA: TGTGCCAGCAGTTACTCCCTATTCGGCACCATATATTTT.

This clonotype was seen only a few times. This rearrangement joins TRBV7-9 to TRBJ1-2; D unclear. The ends were cut back, 5 bases at V and 6 bases at J, with 10 bases in the middle. CDR3 size: 12 residues. Germline-derived CDR1 and CDR2 are SEHNR and FQNEAQ (reference sequence). The CDR3 nucleotides are TGTGCCAGCAGCGGACTACTGGATGGCTACACCTTC. Amino acid sequence: CASSGLLDGYTF. Full variable domain (missing parts from reference TRBV7-9 and TRBJ1-2): DTGVSQNPRHKITKRGQNVTFRCDPISEHNRLYWYRQTLGQGPEFLTYFQNEAQLEKSRLLSDRFSAERPKGSFSTLEIQRTEQGDSAMYLCASSGLLDGYTFGSGTRLTVV.

This clonotype has at least ten counts. The V gene is TRBV20-1, the J gene TRBJ2-1; 10 bases line up with TRBD2. The CDR3 is 15 residues long. The germline gives CDR1 DFQATT, CDR2 SNEGSKA (reference sequence). V shed 3 bases, J shed 5 bases, and the junction held 7 bases outside the gene matches. The CDR3 spells CSARVASGGHNEQFF. The CDR3 region has the DNA TGCAGTGCTAGGGTCGCTAGCGGGGGACACAATGAGCAGTTCTTC.

The V call is TRBV10-3, the J call TRBJ2-7; the match to TRBD1 covers 7 bases. V lost 7 bases to trimming and J lost 2 bases; unmatched junction nucleotides: 8. The CDR3 is 14 amino acids. CDR1 ENHRY and CDR2 SYGVKD come from the germline V gene. For the CDR3, the DNA is TGTGCCATCACGGACTCCGGGACAGCCTACGAGCAGTACTTC. This encodes CAITDSGTAYEQYF.

A few counts support this clonotype. This chain uses TRBV7-2 with TRBJ2-1, with 9 bases aligning to TRBD2. CDR1 and CDR2 (germline): SGHTA, FQGNSA. Trimming cost V 3 bases and J 4 bases; bases outside gene matches: 4. The CDR3 has 15 residues. The CDR3 region is CASSFSAGGYNEQFF. DNA of the CDR3: TGTGCCAGCAGCTTCTCAGCGGGGGGTTACAATGAGCAGTTCTTC.

The sample holds many counts of this clonotype. The rearrangement joins TRBV6-5 to TRBJ1-4; TRBD1 is a possible D gene (5 bases). CDR1 is MNHEY and CDR2 is SVGAGI in the germline V gene. The germline V and J ends were trimmed by 2 bases and 7 bases, with 14 bases remaining between them. CDR3 length: 15 amino acids. In DNA, the CDR3 is TGTGCCAGCAGTTACGCGGGGGGATATGGTGAAAAACTGTTTTTT. This gives the protein CASSYAGGYGEKLFF.

This clonotype has ten or more counts. The chain joins TRBV9 to TRBJ2-7; 8 nucleotides line up with TRBD2. CDR1 is SGDLS, CDR2 YYNGEE, per germline. Trimming took 0 bases from V and 3 from J; bases not matched to a gene: 5. The CDR3 has 15 residues. Written as DNA, the CDR3 is TGTGCCAGCAGCGTAGGTCCGGGACTAGGCTACGAGCAGTACTTC. The encoded protein is CASSVGPGLGYEQYF.

This clonotype has at least ten counts. The chain joins TRBV7-9 to TRBJ1-1; D unclear. Deletions cut 1 base from V and 1 base from J, with 1 base between. Germline V lookup: CDR1 SEHNR, CDR2 FQNEAQ (reference sequence). This CDR3 is built from 12 residues. Written as DNA, the CDR3 is TGTGCCAGCAGCTTAGAGAACACTGAAGCTTTCTTT. This sequence encodes CASSLENTEAFF.

The chain uses TRBV6-6 and TRBJ2-5; no definite D call. Trimming shortened V by 6 bases and J by 5 bases, and 10 bases separated the two germline ends. The germline V gene encodes CDR1 MNHNY and CDR2 SVGAGI (reference sequence). The CDR3 consists of 12 residues. The chain's CDR3 is CASRWMKETQYF. For the CDR3, the DNA is TGTGCCAGCAGGTGGATGAAGGAGACCCAGTACTTC.

Many counts were recorded for this clonotype. The V call is TRBV29-1, the J call TRBJ1-2; D remains unclear. This CDR3 contains 13 residues. The ends were cut back, 7 bases at V and 1 base at J, with 13 bases in the middle. Germline CDR1 is SQVTM and CDR2 is ANQGSEA. The CDR3 sequence: CSAYSWGNYGYTF. The CDR3 nucleotides are TGCAGCGCATACAGCTGGGGTAACTATGGCTACACCTTC.

The chain employs TRBV5-1 and TRBJ2-1; D ambiguous. The CDR3 covers 13 residues. V was pared by 7 bases and J by 7 bases, with 15 bases between. CDR1 and CDR2 from the germline V gene are SGHRS and YFSETQ. The CDR3: CASGPEDWNEQFF. As DNA, the CDR3 is TGCGCCAGCGGGCCCGAGGATTGGAATGAGCAGTTCTTC.

This clonotype was observed a handful of times. This sequence joins TRBV4-2 and TRBJ2-7, with 7 bases identical to TRBD1. The J segment lost 5 bases and the V segment lost 0 bases, leaving 7 bases of the junction unmatched. CDR3 length: 15 residues. Germline values: CDR1 LGHNA, CDR2 YNFKEQ. As DNA, the CDR3 is TGTGCCAGCAGCCAAGACGGGACAGCAGGCGACGAGCAGTACTTC. Protein product: CASSQDGTAGDEQYF.

This chain uses TRBV20-1 with TRBJ2-2; D unresolved. The CDR3 contains 13 residues. Germline V gene data show CDR1 as DFQATT and CDR2 as SNEGSKA (reference sequence). With 5 bases removed from V and 7 bases from J, the gap between germline ends came to 14 bases. The CDR3: CSAPTTPFGELFF. The CDR3 DNA is TGCAGTGCTCCGACAACCCCGTTCGGGGAGCTGTTTTTT.

This clonotype was seen ten or more times. The chain joins TRBV20-1 to TRBJ1-6, with D possibly being TRBD1 (6 bases). The germline V gene encodes CDR1 DFQATT and CDR2 SNEGSKA (reference sequence). The CDR3 runs to 13 residues. The ends were cut back, 4 bases at V and 4 bases at J, with 8 bases in the middle. In DNA, the CDR3 is TGCAGTGCTATTACAGGGTATAATTCACCCCTCCACTTT. Translating it yields CSAITGYNSPLHF.

The J gene is TRBJ2-7, the V gene TRBV4-2, with TRBD2 matching over 11 bases. CDR3 length equals 17 residues. From germline, CDR1 is LGHNA and CDR2 YNFKEQ. The V and J ends lost 0 bases and 3 bases, in that order; junction bases with no gene match: 7. CDR3 loop: CASSQDVSGGAGYEQYF. The CDR3, as DNA: TGTGCCAGCAGCCAAGATGTTAGCGGGGGGGCTGGCTACGAGCAGTACTTC.

This clonotype was picked up a small number of times. The V gene is TRBV20-1, the J gene TRBJ2-3; the match to TRBD2 covers 10 bases. V gave up 5 bases and J gave up 1 base; unmatched junction bases: 6. Germline values: CDR1 DFQATT, CDR2 SNEGSKA (reference sequence). The CDR3 contains 15 residues. The CDR3: CSAGAGGPGTDTQYF. The CDR3 bases are TGCAGTGCTGGAGCGGGGGGGCCGGGCACAGATACGCAGTATTTT.

The J gene is TRBJ1-2, the V gene TRBV20-1; no definite D call. Germline CDR1 DFQATT, CDR2 SNEGSKA (reference sequence). The CDR3 loop spans 11 amino acids. V shed 5 bases and J shed 8 bases, with 12 bases lying between them. The CDR3 spells CSAPLYRGYTF. The CDR3 DNA follows: TGCAGTGCTCCCCTCTACCGGGGCTACACCTTC.

The CDR3: CASSALLTANYGYTF. DNA of the CDR3: TGTGCCAGCAGTGCTCTTCTAACAGCTAACTATGGCTACACCTTC. This chain links TRBV2 with TRBJ1-2; D gene uncertain. The germline gives CDR1 SNHLY, CDR2 FYNNEI. Trimming stripped 4 bases from V and 0 bases from J, with 12 bases between. The length of the CDR3 is 15 residues.

This clonotype has at least ten counts. V gene TRBV5-1 combines with J gene TRBJ2-5; D is perhaps TRBD1 (6 bases). Trimming shortened V by 4 bases and J by 2 bases, and 12 bases separated the two germline ends. Germline CDR1 SGHRS, CDR2 YFSETQ. The CDR3 sequence is 14 residues long. The CDR3 is CASSILQGQETQYF. In DNA, the CDR3 is TGCGCCAGCAGCATTCTACAGGGTCAAGAGACCCAGTACTTC.

This clonotype was detected only a few times. The V and J genes are TRBV12-3 or TRBV12-4 and TRBJ2-1; no clear D gene. The V gene lost 6 bases and the J gene lost 0 bases, with 12 bases spanning the gap. The CDR3 contains 15 residues. The CDR3 DNA reads TGTGCCAGCAGCCCCATTTGGGGCTCCTACAATGAGCAGTTCTTC. Its translation is CASSPIWGSYNEQFF.

Many counts were recorded for this clonotype. J is TRBJ1-6 and V is TRBV10-3, with D hard to call. The V end was cut by 3 bases, the J end by 10 bases, with 16 bases between. Germline lookup yields CDR1 ENHRY and CDR2 SYGVKD. The CDR3 contains 15 residues. The CDR3 nucleotides read TGTGCCATCAGTGAAAGTGAGTCAGGTCGGTCACCCCTCCACTTT. This sequence encodes CAISESESGRSPLHF.

This clonotype was observed many times. The chain employs TRBV29-1 and TRBJ2-1, with 10 bases lining up with TRBD1. V lost 7 bases, J lost 6 bases, and 3 bases stayed unmatched. The length of the CDR3 is 12 residues. Germline V gene lookup returns CDR1 SQVTM and CDR2 ANQGSEA. The CDR3, as DNA: TGCAGCGCCGGGGACAGGGGCAATGAGCAGTTCTTC. This codes for CSAGDRGNEQFF.

This chain links TRBV7-9 with TRBJ2-5; 7 positions agree with TRBD1. Germline V gives CDR1 SEHNR, CDR2 FQNEAQ (reference sequence). The CDR3 runs 16 residues. The V and J ends lost 5 bases and 0 bases, in that order; junction bases with no gene match: 9. Here the CDR3 reads CASSAHRGPDQETQYF. CDR3 DNA sequence: TGTGCCAGCAGCGCACACAGGGGCCCGGACCAAGAGACCCAGTACTTC.

The V and J genes are TRBV12-5 and TRBJ2-3, with a possible D match to TRBD1 (6 bases). Germline V CDR1 and CDR2: LGHNT, FRNRAP. The CDR3 sequence is 13 residues long. Trimming stripped 3 bases from V and 10 bases from J, with 14 bases between. The CDR3 DNA reads as TGTGCTAGTGGTTTCCTACAGGGTCGGCCGCAGTATTTT. It translates to CASGFLQGRPQYF.

The chain joins TRBV20-1 to TRBJ2-3, with TRBD2 matching 9 bases. The CDR3 spans 16 residues. The junction had 9 bases not matched to a gene; V was cut back by 3 bases and J by 2 bases. Germline CDR1 is DFQATT and CDR2 is SNEGSKA (reference sequence). Here the CDR3 DNA reads TGCAGTGCTAGCCTTTTGATAGCGGGAGACACAGATACGCAGTATTTT. This encodes CSASLLIAGDTDTQYF.